The rows below give T cell receptor beta chains drawn from one sample of a study of T cells in Graves' hyperthyroidism and ophthalmopathy. From the multiplex PCR reads, TCRdb called clonotypes with MiXCR, one entry per CDR3 protein. Among 600,000 to 700,000 distinct CDR3 sequences, 45% were seen once, and the ten largest hold 7% to 7.5%. Sequenced material: peripheral blood or thyroid tissue (not recorded which). These receptors all stem from an adult man with Graves' disease, either hyperthyroidism or ophthalmopathy (not recorded which). CDR3s include the opening cysteine and the closing phenylalanine or tryptophan. Each record gives: V gene, clone size, J gene, D gene, CDR3 protein, CDR3 DNA. The D gene is left open where the match is weak. Where a row states a size, it is once, few, many or the class of an expanded clone; other rows omit it.

V: TRBV7-6; size: -; J: TRBJ1-6; D: -; CDR3: CASRQSRNSPLHF; DNA: TGTGCCAGCCGTCAGAGTCGAAATTCACCCCTCCACTTT
V: TRBV4-1; size: -; J: TRBJ2-7; D: -; CDR3: CASSQELHVATYEQYF; DNA: TGCGCCAGCAGCCAAGAATTGCACGTAGCCACCTACGAGCAGTACTTC
V: TRBV9; size: -; J: TRBJ2-7; D: -; CDR3: CASSVAQSSYEQYF; DNA: TGTGCCAGCAGCGTAGCACAATCCTCCTACGAGCAGTACTTC
V: TRBV7-9; size: few; J: TRBJ2-7; D: -; CDR3: CASTPRDSPPGEQYF; DNA: TGTGCCAGCACTCCTCGGGACTCCCCCCCGGGCGAGCAGTACTTC
V: TRBV14; size: -; J: TRBJ1-1; D: TRBD1; CDR3: CASSQGTGGKAFF; DNA: TGTGCCAGCAGCCAAGGGACAGGGGGCAAAGCTTTCTTT
V: TRBV15; size: many; J: TRBJ2-5; D: -; CDR3: CATSRDLEVRQETQYF; DNA: TGTGCCACCAGCAGAGATTTGGAAGTGCGCCAAGAGACCCAGTACTTC
V: TRBV29-1; size: -; J: TRBJ1-2; D: TRBD1; CDR3: CSATTGVWGYTF; DNA: TGCAGCGCGACGACAGGGGTATGGGGCTACACCTTC
V: TRBV5-1; size: -; J: TRBJ1-6; D: -; CDR3: CASSRQPNSPLHF; DNA: TGCGCCAGCAGCAGACAGCCGAATTCACCCCTCCACTTT
V: TRBV20-1; size: once; J: TRBJ1-5; D: TRBD1; CDR3: CSASPGQGAGNQPQHF; DNA: TGCAGTGCTTCACCGGGACAGGGGGCTGGCAATCAGCCCCAGCATTTT
V: TRBV20-1; size: -; J: TRBJ1-6; D: -; CDR3: CSARMSGENSPLHF; DNA: TGCAGTGCTAGAATGTCAGGGGAAAATTCACCCCTCCACTTT
V: TRBV7-8; size: many; J: TRBJ2-7; D: -; CDR3: CASSVGTYEQYF; DNA: TGTGCCAGCAGCGTCGGGACCTACGAGCAGTACTTC
V: TRBV15; size: -; J: TRBJ1-5; D: -; CDR3: CATSRGPGLGNQPQHF; DNA: TGTGCCACCAGCAGAGGGCCGGGTCTGGGCAATCAGCCCCAGCATTTT
V: TRBV7-9; size: -; J: TRBJ1-1; D: -; CDR3: CASSIRTVRTEAFF; DNA: TGTGCCAGCAGCATTCGGACGGTTCGTACTGAAGCTTTCTTT
V: TRBV7-2; size: -; J: TRBJ1-5; D: -; CDR3: CASSLTGLSDQPQHF; DNA: TGTGCCAGCAGCTTAACAGGTCTTTCCGATCAGCCCCAGCATTTT
V: TRBV15; size: -; J: TRBJ1-1; D: -; CDR3: CATSSLGGNTEAFF; DNA: TGTGCCACCAGCAGCTTAGGAGGAAACACTGAAGCTTTCTTT
V: TRBV10-3; size: many; J: TRBJ1-6; D: -; CDR3: CAISESGVNNSPLHF; DNA: TGTGCCATCAGTGAGTCGGGGGTAAATAATTCACCCCTCCACTTT
V: TRBV15; size: many; J: TRBJ1-6; D: -; CDR3: CATSRDRDNSPLHF; DNA: TGTGCCACCAGCAGAGACAGGGATAATTCACCCCTCCACTTT
V: TRBV7-9; size: -; J: TRBJ1-4; D: -; CDR3: CASSLETGTKELFF; DNA: TGTGCCAGCAGCTTAGAGACTGGGACTAAGGAACTGTTTTTT
V: TRBV9; size: -; J: TRBJ2-7; D: TRBD1; CDR3: CASSGPGQGAFEQYF; DNA: TGTGCCAGCAGCGGACCCGGACAGGGCGCCTTTGAGCAGTACTTC
V: TRBV2; size: few; J: TRBJ2-2; D: TRBD1; CDR3: CASTRDRGVGELFF; DNA: TGTGCCAGCACCCGGGACAGGGGGGTCGGGGAGCTGTTTTTT
V: TRBV2; size: -; J: TRBJ2-6; D: -; CDR3: CASSGAVRANVLTF; DNA: TGTGCCAGCAGTGGGGCCGTTAGGGCCAACGTCCTGACTTTC
V: TRBV2; size: -; J: TRBJ2-7; D: -; CDR3: CASRPGSYEQYF; DNA: TGTGCCAGCAGGCCGGGATCCTACGAGCAGTACTTC
V: TRBV24-1; size: -; J: TRBJ2-5; D: -; CDR3: CATSAPGRGSDGETQYF; DNA: TGTGCCACCAGTGCCCCCGGGCGAGGGAGTGATGGAGAGACCCAGTACTTC
V: TRBV9; size: -; J: TRBJ1-3; D: -; CDR3: CASSAGQGRSGNTIYF; DNA: TGTGCCAGCAGCGCGGGGCAGGGCAGGTCTGGAAACACCATATATTTT
V: TRBV5-8; size: few; J: TRBJ1-5; D: -; CDR3: CASSLERGVGEPQHF; DNA: TGTGCCAGCAGCTTGGAGAGAGGGGTAGGGGAGCCCCAGCATTTT
V: TRBV7-2; size: -; J: TRBJ1-1; D: TRBD1; CDR3: CASSYADRENTEAFF; DNA: TGTGCCAGCAGCTACGCGGACAGGGAGAACACTGAAGCTTTCTTT
V: TRBV14; size: -; J: TRBJ1-4; D: -; CDR3: CASSQEGAYGGEKLFF; DNA: TGTGCCAGCAGCCAAGAGGGGGCCTACGGGGGTGAAAAACTGTTTTTT
V: TRBV7-9; size: -; J: TRBJ1-5; D: -; CDR3: CASEGSVNQPQHF; DNA: TGTGCCAGCGAGGGGTCGGTGAATCAGCCCCAGCATTTT
V: TRBV24-1; size: -; J: TRBJ1-1; D: -; CDR3: CATSDALERKAFF; DNA: TGTGCCACCAGCGATGCCCTGGAGAGGAAAGCTTTCTTT
V: TRBV19; size: -; J: TRBJ1-5; D: -; CDR3: CASSMAAGYNQPQHF; DNA: TGTGCCAGTAGTATGGCGGCAGGGTATAATCAGCCCCAGCATTTT
V: TRBV20-1; size: few; J: TRBJ1-6; D: -; CDR3: CSAIPGSRSSYNSPLHF; DNA: TGCAGTGCTATCCCAGGGTCGAGGAGCTCCTATAATTCACCCCTCCACTTT
V: TRBV6-1; size: few; J: TRBJ1-4; D: -; CDR3: CASSRRPLATNEKLFF; DNA: TGTGCCAGCAGCCGACGGCCTCTTGCAACTAATGAAAAACTGTTTTTT
V: TRBV15; size: -; J: TRBJ1-4; D: TRBD1; CDR3: CATSRTGVNEKLFF; DNA: TGTGCCACCAGCAGAACAGGGGTTAATGAAAAACTGTTTTTT
V: TRBV6-5; size: few; J: TRBJ1-2; D: TRBD1; CDR3: CASRAGGVGGYTF; DNA: TGTGCCAGCAGGGCAGGGGGCGTCGGTGGCTACACCTTC
V: TRBV29-1; size: -; J: TRBJ1-6; D: TRBD1; CDR3: CSVPGQGDSPLHF; DNA: TGCAGTGTTCCGGGACAGGGGGATTCACCCCTCCACTTT
V: TRBV6-5; size: -; J: TRBJ2-7; D: TRBD1; CDR3: CASSYGQGSGEQYF; DNA: TGTGCCAGCAGTTATGGACAGGGTTCCGGGGAGCAGTACTTC
V: TRBV7-4; size: few; J: TRBJ2-5; D: TRBD2; CDR3: CASSTGLAGGRQETQYF; DNA: TGTGCCAGCAGCACTGGACTAGCGGGGGGGCGACAAGAGACCCAGTACTTC
V: TRBV7-8; size: -; J: TRBJ1-2; D: -; CDR3: CASSATGGHTF; DNA: TGTGCCAGCAGCGCGACGGGGGGCCACACCTTC
V: TRBV5-1; size: -; J: TRBJ1-2; D: -; CDR3: CASSLGLSGGYTF; DNA: TGCGCCAGCAGCTTGGGTTTATCGGGAGGCTACACCTTC
V: TRBV29-1; size: once; J: TRBJ1-5; D: TRBD1; CDR3: CSVAGQGYGLNQPQHF; DNA: TGCAGCGTCGCCGGACAGGGATACGGTTTGAATCAGCCCCAGCATTTT
V: TRBV20-1; size: -; J: TRBJ1-5; D: -; CDR3: CSARDFRGNQPQHF; DNA: TGCAGTGCTAGAGACTTCAGGGGCAATCAGCCCCAGCATTTT
V: TRBV15; size: -; J: TRBJ2-7; D: -; CDR3: CATSSSGARAYEQYF; DNA: TGTGCCACCAGCTCGTCGGGGGCGCGGGCCTACGAGCAGTACTTC
V: TRBV5-1; size: few; J: TRBJ1-2; D: -; CDR3: CASSLRGEDANYGYTF; DNA: TGCGCCAGCAGCTTGCGGGGTGAAGATGCTAACTATGGCTACACCTTC
V: TRBV15; size: many; J: TRBJ1-2; D: -; CDR3: CATSRERRDGYTF; DNA: TGTGCCACCAGCAGAGAGAGACGGGATGGCTACACCTTC
V: TRBV2; size: few; J: TRBJ2-7; D: -; CDR3: CATRTASYEQYF; DNA: TGTGCCACCCGGACGGCCTCCTACGAGCAGTACTTC
V: TRBV7-9; size: -; J: TRBJ2-7; D: -; CDR3: CASSQDLSRGEQYF; DNA: TGTGCCAGCAGCCAAGATCTCTCAAGGGGCGAGCAGTACTTC
V: TRBV29-1; size: many; J: TRBJ2-7; D: -; CDR3: CSVEDPRGAYEQYF; DNA: TGCAGCGTTGAAGATCCCAGGGGGGCCTACGAGCAGTACTTC
V: TRBV9; size: many; J: TRBJ1-2; D: -; CDR3: CASSVSREAYGYTF; DNA: TGTGCCAGCAGCGTATCCAGGGAGGCCTATGGCTACACCTTC
V: TRBV6-1; size: -; J: TRBJ1-6; D: -; CDR3: CASSEVEGPYNSPLHF; DNA: TGTGCCAGCAGTGAAGTCGAGGGGCCCTATAATTCACCCCTCCACTTT
V: TRBV7-9; size: -; J: TRBJ1-5; D: TRBD1; CDR3: CASSLFVRGKDQPQHF; DNA: TGTGCCAGCAGCTTGTTTGTCAGGGGGAAGGATCAGCCCCAGCATTTT
V: TRBV20-1; size: -; J: TRBJ1-1; D: -; CDR3: CSAPQAGLNAEAFF; DNA: TGCAGTGCTCCTCAAGCGGGCCTAAACGCTGAAGCTTTCTTT